This T cell receptor (beta chain) originates from a study of PD-1 blockade in mismatch repair-deficient tumors. Study overall: Patients had over ten mismatch repair-deficient cancer types and were previously treated and progressing.

The table came from immunoSEQ multiplex PCR; TCRdb's copy has only in-frame clones and leaves some out. The sample contains roughly 70,000 clones, more than 75% of which appear only once. Notes on this clone: Its antigen remains unidentified.

Study-wide results and caveats: Rapid post-treatment expansion, then contraction, generally preceding radiologic response, marked tumor-resident clones.

Every patient had mismatch repair deficiency by PCR or immunohistochemistry. Three pembrolizumab responders had their TCRs sequenced. This specimen was peripheral blood, taken 2 weeks after starting pembrolizumab. This sequence was found in an adult with mismatch repair-deficient cancer.

This chain's CDR3 is CASSITRGDIQYF. In DNA form, the CDR3 reads TGTGCCAGCAGCATTACTAGGGGGGACATTCAGTACTTC. The V gene is TRBV13, the J gene TRBJ2-4, with D perhaps TRBD1 or TRBD2 (6 bases each). The germline V gene encodes CDR1 PRHDT and CDR2 FYEKMQ (reference sequence). V shed 5 bases and J shed 8 bases, with 13 bases lying between them. This CDR3 spans 13 amino acids.